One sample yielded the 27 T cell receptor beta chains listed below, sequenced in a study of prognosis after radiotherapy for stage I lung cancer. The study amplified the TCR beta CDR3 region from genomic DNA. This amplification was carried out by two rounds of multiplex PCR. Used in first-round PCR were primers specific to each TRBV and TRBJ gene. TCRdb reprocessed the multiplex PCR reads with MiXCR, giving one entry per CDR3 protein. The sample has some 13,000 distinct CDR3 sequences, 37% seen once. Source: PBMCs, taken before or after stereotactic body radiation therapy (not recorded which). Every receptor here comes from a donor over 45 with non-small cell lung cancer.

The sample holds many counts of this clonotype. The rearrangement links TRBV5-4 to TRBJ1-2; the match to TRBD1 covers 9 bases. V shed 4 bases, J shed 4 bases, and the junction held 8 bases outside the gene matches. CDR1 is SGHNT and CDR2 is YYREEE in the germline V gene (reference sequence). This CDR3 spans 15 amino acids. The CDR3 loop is CASSTTGTGLYGYTF. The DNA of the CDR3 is TGTGCCAGCAGCACCACCGGGACAGGGCTCTATGGCTACACCTTC. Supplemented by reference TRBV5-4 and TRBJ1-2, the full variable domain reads ETGVTQSPTHLIKTRGQQVTLRCSSQSGHNTVSWYQQALGQGPQFIFQYYREEENGRGNFPPRFSGLQFPNYSSELNVNALELDDSALYLCASSTTGTGLYGYTFGSGTRLTVV.

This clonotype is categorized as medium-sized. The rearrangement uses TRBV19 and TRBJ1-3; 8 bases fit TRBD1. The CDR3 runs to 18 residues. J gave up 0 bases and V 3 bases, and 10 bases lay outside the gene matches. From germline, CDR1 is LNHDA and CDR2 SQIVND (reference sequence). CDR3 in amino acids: CASSIQPRGLLSGNTIYF. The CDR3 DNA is TGTGCCAGTAGTATCCAACCCAGGGGGCTCCTCTCTGGAAACACCATATATTTT.

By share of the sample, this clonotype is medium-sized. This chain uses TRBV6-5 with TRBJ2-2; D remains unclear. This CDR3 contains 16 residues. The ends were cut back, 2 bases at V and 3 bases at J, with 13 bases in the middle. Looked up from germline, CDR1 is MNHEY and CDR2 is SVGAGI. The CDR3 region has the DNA TGTGCCAGCAGTTACCAACGGTCCCCATACACCGGGGAGCTGTTTTTT. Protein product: CASSYQRSPYTGELFF.

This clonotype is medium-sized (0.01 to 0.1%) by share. CDR3: CASSSTGSYFGGYTF. CDR3 sequence (DNA): TGTGCCAGCAGTTCTACAGGTTCCTATTTTGGCGGCTACACCTTC. The gene calls are TRBV28 and TRBJ1-2; tentatively, D is TRBD1 (5 bases). Germline V CDR1 and CDR2: MDHEN, SYDVKM. Trimming took off 4 bases at V and 8 bases at J, with 20 bases between the two ends. This CDR3 is 15 amino acids long.

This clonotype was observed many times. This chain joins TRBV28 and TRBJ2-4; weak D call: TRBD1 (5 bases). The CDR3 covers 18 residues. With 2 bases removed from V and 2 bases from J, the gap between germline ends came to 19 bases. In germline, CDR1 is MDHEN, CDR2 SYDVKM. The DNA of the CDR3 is TGTGCCAGCAGTTTAATCAGAGTCGTTAGGGGAACCAAAAACATTCAGTACTTC. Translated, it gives CASSLIRVVRGTKNIQYF.

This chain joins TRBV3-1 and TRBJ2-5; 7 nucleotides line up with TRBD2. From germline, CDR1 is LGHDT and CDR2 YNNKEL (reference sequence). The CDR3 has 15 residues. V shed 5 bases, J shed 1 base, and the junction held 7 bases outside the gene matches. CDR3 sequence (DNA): TGTGCCAGCAGCACCACCGGGAGGATCCAAGAGACCCAGTACTTC. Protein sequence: CASSTTGRIQETQYF.

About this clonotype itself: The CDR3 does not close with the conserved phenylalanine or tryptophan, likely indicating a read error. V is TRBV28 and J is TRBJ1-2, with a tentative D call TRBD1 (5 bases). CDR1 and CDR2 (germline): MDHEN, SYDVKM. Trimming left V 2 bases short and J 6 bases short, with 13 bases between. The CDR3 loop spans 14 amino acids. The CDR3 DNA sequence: TGTGCCAGCAGTTTACGAGGAAGGGGCCATGGCTACACCTCC. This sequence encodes CASSLRGRGHGYTS.

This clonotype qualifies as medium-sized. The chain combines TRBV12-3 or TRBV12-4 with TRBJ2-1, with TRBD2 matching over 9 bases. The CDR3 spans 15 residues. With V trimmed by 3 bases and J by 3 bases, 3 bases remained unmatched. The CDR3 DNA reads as TGTGCCAGCAGTTTTTGGACTAGCGACTACAATGAGCAGTTCTTC. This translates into CASSFWTSDYNEQFF.

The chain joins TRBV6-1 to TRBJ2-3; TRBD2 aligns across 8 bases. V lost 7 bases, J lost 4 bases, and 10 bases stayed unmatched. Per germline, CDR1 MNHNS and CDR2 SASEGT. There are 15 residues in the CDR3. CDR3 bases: TGTGCCAGCATTTTCATCGGGAGGGGGGCAGATACGCAGTATTTT. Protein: CASIFIGRGADTQYF.

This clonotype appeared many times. The DNA of the CDR3 is TGTGCCTGGAGTGTACAAAGAAGGGGCAAGTACACCGGGGAGCTGTTTTTT. Translating it yields CAWSVQRRGKYTGELFF. V and J are TRBV30 and TRBJ2-2; D perhaps matches TRBD1 (5 bases). The V gene's germline CDR1 is GTSNPN and CDR2 SVGIG (reference sequence). CDR3 size: 17 residues. V lost 0 bases and J 3 bases, leaving 17 bases between the germline ends.

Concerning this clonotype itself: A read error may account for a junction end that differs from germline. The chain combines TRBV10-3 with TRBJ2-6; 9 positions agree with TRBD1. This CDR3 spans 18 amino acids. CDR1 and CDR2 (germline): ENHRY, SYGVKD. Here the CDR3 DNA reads TGTGCCAGTCCGGGACAGGGAATCGTACACTCTGGGGACAACGTCCTGACTTTC. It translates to CASPGQGIVHSGDNVLTF.

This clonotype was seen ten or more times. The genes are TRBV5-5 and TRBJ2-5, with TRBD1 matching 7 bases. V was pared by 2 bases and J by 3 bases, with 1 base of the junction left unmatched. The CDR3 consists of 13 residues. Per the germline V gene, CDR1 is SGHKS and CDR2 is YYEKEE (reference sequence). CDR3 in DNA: TGTGCCAGCAGCTTCGGGACAGAAGAGACCCAGTACTTC. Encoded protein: CASSFGTEETQYF.

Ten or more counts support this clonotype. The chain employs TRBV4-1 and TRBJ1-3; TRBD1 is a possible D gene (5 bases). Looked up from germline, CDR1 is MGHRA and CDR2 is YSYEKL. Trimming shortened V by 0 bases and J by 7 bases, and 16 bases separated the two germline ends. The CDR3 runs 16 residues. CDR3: CASSQDRGGDRNTIYF. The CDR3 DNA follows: TGCGCCAGCAGCCAAGATCGGGGCGGGGACCGGAACACCATATATTTT.

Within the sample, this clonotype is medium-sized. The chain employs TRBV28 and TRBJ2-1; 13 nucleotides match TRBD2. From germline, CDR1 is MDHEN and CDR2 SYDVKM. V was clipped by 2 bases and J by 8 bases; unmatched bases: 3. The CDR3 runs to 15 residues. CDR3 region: CASSLGLAGAYEQFF. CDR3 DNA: TGTGCCAGCAGTTTAGGACTAGCGGGAGCCTATGAGCAGTTCTTC.

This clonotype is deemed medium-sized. In DNA, the CDR3 is TGTGCCAGCAGTGTTCCGGGACGGGCCCAAAATGAGCAGTTCTTC. Its translation: CASSVPGRAQNEQFF. The V call is TRBV12-3 or TRBV12-4, the J call TRBJ2-1; D tentatively fits TRBD1 or TRBD2 (5 bases each). With 5 bases removed from V and 7 bases from J, the gap between germline ends came to 18 bases. The length of the CDR3 is 15 residues.

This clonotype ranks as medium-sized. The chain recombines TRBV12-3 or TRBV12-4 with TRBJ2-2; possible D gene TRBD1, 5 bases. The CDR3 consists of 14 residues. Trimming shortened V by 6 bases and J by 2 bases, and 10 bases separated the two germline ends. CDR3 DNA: TGTGCCAGCAGCCTACAGGAAAACACCGGGGAGCTGTTTTTT. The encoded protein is CASSLQENTGELFF.

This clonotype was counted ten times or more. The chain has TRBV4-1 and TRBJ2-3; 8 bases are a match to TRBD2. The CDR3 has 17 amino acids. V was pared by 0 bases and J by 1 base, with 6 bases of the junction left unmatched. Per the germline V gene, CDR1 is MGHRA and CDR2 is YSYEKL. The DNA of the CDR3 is TGCGCCAGCAGCCAAGAGGCTCCAGCGGGGGGCACAGATACGCAGTATTTT. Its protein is CASSQEAPAGGTDTQYF.

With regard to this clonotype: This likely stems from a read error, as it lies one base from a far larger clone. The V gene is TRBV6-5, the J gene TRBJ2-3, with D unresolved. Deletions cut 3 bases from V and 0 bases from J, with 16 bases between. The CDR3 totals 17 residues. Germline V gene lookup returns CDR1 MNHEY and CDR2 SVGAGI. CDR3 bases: TGTGCCAGCAGTTATGATTTGGACGCATCTAGCACAGATACGCAGTATTTT. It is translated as CASSYDLDASSTDTQYF.

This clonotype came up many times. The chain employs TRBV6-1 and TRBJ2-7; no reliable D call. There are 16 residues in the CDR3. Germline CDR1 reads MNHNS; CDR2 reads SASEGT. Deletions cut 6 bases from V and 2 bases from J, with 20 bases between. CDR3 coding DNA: TGTGCCAGCAGACCTCCGTCCCTCGGGTCCGCCTACGAGCAGTACTTC. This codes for CASRPPSLGSAYEQYF.

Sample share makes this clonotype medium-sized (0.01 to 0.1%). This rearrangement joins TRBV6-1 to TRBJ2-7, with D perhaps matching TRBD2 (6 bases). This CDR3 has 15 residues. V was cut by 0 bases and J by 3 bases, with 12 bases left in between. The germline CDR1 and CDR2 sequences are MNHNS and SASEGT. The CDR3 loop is CASSEASSGYYEQYF. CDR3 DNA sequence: TGTGCCAGCAGTGAAGCTAGTAGCGGTTACTACGAGCAGTACTTC.

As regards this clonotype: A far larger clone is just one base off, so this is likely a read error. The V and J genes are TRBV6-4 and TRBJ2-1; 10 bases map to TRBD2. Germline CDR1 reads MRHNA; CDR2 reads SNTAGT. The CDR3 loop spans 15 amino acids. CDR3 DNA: TGTGCCAGCACCCCTCCAGCGGGAGGGCCCAATGAGAAGTTCTTC. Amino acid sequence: CASTPPAGGPNEKFF.

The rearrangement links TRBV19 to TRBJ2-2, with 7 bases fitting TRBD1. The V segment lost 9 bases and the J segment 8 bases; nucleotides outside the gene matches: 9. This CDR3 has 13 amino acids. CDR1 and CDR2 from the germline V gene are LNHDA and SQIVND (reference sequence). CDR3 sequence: CASTSGTVGELFF. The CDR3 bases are TGTGCCAGCACTTCCGGGACAGTAGGGGAGCTGTTTTTT.

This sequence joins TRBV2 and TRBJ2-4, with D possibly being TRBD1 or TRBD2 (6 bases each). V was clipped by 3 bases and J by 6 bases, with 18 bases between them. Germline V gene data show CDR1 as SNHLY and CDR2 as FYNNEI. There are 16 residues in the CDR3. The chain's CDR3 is CASSDGGGRSGNIQYF. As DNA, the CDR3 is TGTGCCAGCAGTGACGGAGGGGGGCGATCCGGAAACATTCAGTACTTC.

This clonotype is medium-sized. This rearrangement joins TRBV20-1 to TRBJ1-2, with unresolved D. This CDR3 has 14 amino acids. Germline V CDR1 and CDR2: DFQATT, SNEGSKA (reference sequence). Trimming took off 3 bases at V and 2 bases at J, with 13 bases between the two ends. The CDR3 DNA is TGCAGTGCTAGTGTCCCCCTTGGAAACTATGGCTACACCTTC. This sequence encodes CSASVPLGNYGYTF.

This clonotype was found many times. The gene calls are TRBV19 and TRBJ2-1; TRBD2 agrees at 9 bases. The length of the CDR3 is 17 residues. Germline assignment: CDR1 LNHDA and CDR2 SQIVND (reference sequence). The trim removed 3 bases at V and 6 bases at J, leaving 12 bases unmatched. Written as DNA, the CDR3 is TGTGCCAGTAGTATTGGGGGTAGCGGGGGCCCCCGCAATGAGCAGTTCTTC. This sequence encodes CASSIGGSGGPRNEQFF.

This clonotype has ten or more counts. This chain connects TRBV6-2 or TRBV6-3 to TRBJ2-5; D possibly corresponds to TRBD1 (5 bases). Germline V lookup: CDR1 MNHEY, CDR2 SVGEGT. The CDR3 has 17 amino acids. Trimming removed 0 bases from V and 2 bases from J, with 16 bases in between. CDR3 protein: CASSYSNQGKRQETQYF. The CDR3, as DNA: TGTGCCAGCAGTTACTCGAATCAGGGAAAGAGACAAGAGACCCAGTACTTC.

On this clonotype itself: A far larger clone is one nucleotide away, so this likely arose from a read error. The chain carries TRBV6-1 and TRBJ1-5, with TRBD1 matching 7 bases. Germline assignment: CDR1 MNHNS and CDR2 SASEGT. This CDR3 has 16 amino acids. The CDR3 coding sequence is TGTGCCAGCAGTTTGGGCTGGGGACAGAGGAATCAGCCCCAGAATTTT. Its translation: CASSLGWGQRNQPQNF.